A single sample is the source of the 24 T cell receptor beta chains below, sequenced in a study of CD8 T cells in Susac syndrome. Random hexamers were used to reverse transcribe roughly 0.5 to 1 ug of RNA. TCRdb fed the immunoSEQ multiplex PCR reads into MiXCR, producing one record per CDR3 protein. The sample has around 300,000 distinct CDR3 sequences, under 95% seen once. What was sequenced was CD4+ T cells from PBMCs. These receptors were collected from a human donor with multiple sclerosis.

The rearrangement links TRBV20-1 to TRBJ2-1, with D possibly TRBD2 on 6 matching bases. The CDR3 has 13 residues. V lost 1 base and J lost 15, with 19 bases in between. Looked up from germline, CDR1 is DFQATT and CDR2 is SNEGSKA (reference sequence). CDR3 sequence reads: CSARGDNLGSVFF. The CDR3 nucleotides are TGCAGTGCTAGAGGCGACAACCTCGGGAGCGTGTTCTTC.

The V and J genes are TRBV20-1 and TRBJ2-1; the D gene is possibly TRBD2 (5 bases). There are 15 residues in the CDR3. CDR1 is DFQATT and CDR2 is SNEGSKA in the germline V gene (reference sequence). V shed 6 bases and J shed 4 bases, with 19 bases lying between them. The CDR3 DNA is TGCAGTGCCAGCGCGGGCCTCGAGGATTACAATGAGCAGTTCTTC. Translating it yields CSASAGLEDYNEQFF.

V usage is TRBV5-8 and J usage is TRBJ2-2; 7 positions match TRBD2. The CDR3 is 15 residues long. V was clipped by 5 bases and J by 6 bases; unmatched bases: 10. Looked up from germline, CDR1 is SGHTS and CDR2 is YDEGEE. The CDR3 region is CASSRLAGRAGELFF. The CDR3 DNA reads as TGTGCCAGCAGTCGGTTAGCGGGTCGAGCCGGGGAGCTGTTTTTT.

This chain joins TRBV18 and TRBJ2-7; tentative D call: TRBD2 (5 bases). The CDR3 is 12 amino acids. Germline assignment: CDR1 KGHSH and CDR2 LQKENI. V shed 1 base and J shed 7 bases, with 8 bases lying between them. CDR3 sequence (DNA): TGTGCCAGCTCACCACGGGAGAGGGAGCAGTACTTC. It yields the protein CASSPREREQYF.

This chain links TRBV4-1 with TRBJ2-4; D unresolved. Trimming pared 3 bases from V and 2 bases from J, leaving 14 bases between. The CDR3 is 16 amino acids. Per the germline V gene, CDR1 is MGHRA and CDR2 is YSYEKL. Here the CDR3 DNA reads TGCGCCAGCAGCCAGATCAAGGACGTCCCCAAAAACATTCAGTACTTC. This codes for CASSQIKDVPKNIQYF.

CDR3 in DNA: TGTGCCAGCAGTTTAAGACAGGGTCAAGAGACCCAGTACTTC. This codes for CASSLRQGQETQYF. This sequence joins TRBV12-3 or TRBV12-4 and TRBJ2-5, with 7 bases identical to TRBD1. Germline trimming cut 2 bases from V and 2 bases from J; bases unmatched to any gene: 2. CDR3 length: 14 amino acids.

The J gene is TRBJ1-4, the V gene TRBV19; unclear D gene. The V gene lost 7 bases and the J gene lost 0 bases, with 15 bases spanning the gap. Germline CDR1 LNHDA, CDR2 SQIVND (reference sequence). This CDR3 contains 16 residues. The CDR3 nucleotides read TGTGCCAGTACTCCCAACAGCCCTGCAACTAATGAAAAACTGTTTTTT. Protein: CASTPNSPATNEKLFF.

The genes are TRBV4-2 and TRBJ2-7, with 10 bases that match TRBD2. V was clipped by 0 bases and J by 5 bases; unmatched bases: 16. This CDR3 spans 19 amino acids. The germline V gene encodes CDR1 LGHNA and CDR2 YNFKEQ. The CDR3 protein is CASSQDWARTSGRLDEQYF. DNA for the CDR3: TGTGCCAGCAGCCAAGATTGGGCCAGGACTAGCGGCCGGCTCGACGAGCAGTACTTC.

The chain is built from TRBV29-1 and TRBJ2-7; TRBD2 might be the D (6 bases). V lost 4 bases to trimming and J lost 5 bases, with 9 bases between them. This CDR3 has 11 amino acids. Germline V gene lookup returns CDR1 SQVTM and CDR2 ANQGSEA. The CDR3 nucleotides read TGCAGCGTTGGGCGCGGGGACGAGCAGTACTTC. This codes for CSVGRGDEQYF.

The chain combines TRBV9 with TRBJ1-1; D gene ambiguous. CDR3 size: 15 residues. V was trimmed by 4 bases and J by 0 bases, leaving 13 bases between them. Germline-derived CDR1 and CDR2 are SGDLS and YYNGEE. The CDR3 DNA follows: TGTGCCAGCAGCTTGAGGGAGACCATGAACACTGAAGCTTTCTTT. It yields the protein CASSLRETMNTEAFF.

The chain recombines TRBV6-2 or TRBV6-3 with TRBJ1-1; D gene unclear. Germline V gene data show CDR1 as MNHEY and CDR2 as SVGEGT. CDR3 length equals 14 residues. V was trimmed by 3 bases and J by 1 base, leaving 9 bases between them. CDR3 bases: TGTGCCAGCAGTTATCGGGTCCCGAACACTGAAGCTTTCTTT. It translates to CASSYRVPNTEAFF.

The chain couples TRBV2 to TRBJ2-2, with 10 bases fitting TRBD1. The CDR3 is 16 residues long. Germline V gives CDR1 SNHLY, CDR2 FYNNEI. V gave up 7 bases and J gave up 0 bases; unmatched junction bases: 5. Here the CDR3 reads CASIRDRGSNTGELFF. The CDR3 bases are TGTGCCAGCATCAGGGACAGGGGATCGAACACCGGGGAGCTGTTTTTT. Variable domain in full (rest from reference TRBV2 and TRBJ2-2): EPEVTQTPSHQVTQMGQEVILRCVPISNHLYFYWYRQILGQKVEFLVSFYNNEISEKSEIFDDQFSVERPDGSNFTLKIRSTKLEDSAMYFCASIRDRGSNTGELFFGEGSRLTVL.

The V call is TRBV11-1, the J call TRBJ2-7; TRBD1 matches at 7 bases. Germline V gene lookup returns CDR1 SGHAT and CDR2 FQDESV (reference sequence). The CDR3 has 13 amino acids. V dropped 4 bases and J dropped 7; count of bases not matched to a gene: 7. CDR3 coding DNA: TGTGCCAGCAGCTATACAGGGGCAAGGGAGCAGTACTTC. Translated: CASSYTGAREQYF.

The rearrangement links TRBV30 to TRBJ1-2; D is uncertain. This CDR3 has 14 amino acids. The ends were cut back, 8 bases at V and 2 bases at J, with 18 bases in the middle. Germline CDR1 reads GTSNPN; CDR2 reads SVGIG (reference sequence). CDR3 bases: TGTGCCGAGGGTATCGGGGAGGAGAACTATGGCTACACCTTC. It specifies CAEGIGEENYGYTF.

The chain carries TRBV5-6 and TRBJ2-3, with 8 bases identical to TRBD1. Germline assignment: CDR1 SGHDT and CDR2 YYEEEE. The CDR3 consists of 15 residues. V shed 4 bases, J shed 3 bases, and the junction held 7 bases outside the gene matches. The DNA of the CDR3 is TGTGCCAGCAGCCCAGGCAGGGGGCTTACAGATACGCAGTATTTT. It translates to CASSPGRGLTDTQYF.

The chain uses TRBV30 and TRBJ1-1; possible D gene TRBD1, 5 bases. The V gene's germline CDR1 is GTSNPN and CDR2 SVGIG (reference sequence). Deletions cut 2 bases from V and 1 base from J, with 17 bases between. The CDR3 has 16 amino acids. CDR3 amino acids: CAWSRAFRERNTEAFF. In DNA, the CDR3 is TGTGCCTGGAGTAGGGCATTCAGGGAGAGGAACACTGAAGCTTTCTTT.

DNA for the CDR3: TGTGCCAGCACCCCGGAGGAAGTTGGTGGCTACACCTTC. As protein: CASTPEEVGGYTF. The V call is TRBV12-3 or TRBV12-4, the J call TRBJ1-2; D is uncertain. The CDR3 covers 13 residues. Trimming took off 7 bases at V and 7 bases at J, with 16 bases between the two ends.

V and J are TRBV29-1 and TRBJ1-5; 7 bases agree with TRBD1. The length of the CDR3 is 12 residues. Germline loops: CDR1 SQVTM, CDR2 ANQGSEA. Trimming took 4 bases from V and 5 from J; bases not matched to a gene: 2. The CDR3 region is CSVGDRYQPQHF. In DNA form, the CDR3 reads TGCAGCGTTGGGGACAGATATCAGCCCCAGCATTTT.

The sample holds one count of this clonotype. The chain has TRBV25-1 and TRBJ1-2; D may be TRBD1 (5 bases). CDR3 length: 13 residues. CDR1 MGHDK and CDR2 SYGVNS come from the germline V gene. Trimming removed 5 bases at V and 8 bases at J, with 15 bases between. CDR3 DNA sequence: TGTGCCAGCAGTTCGGACATTTTCAGGGGCTACACCTTC. Translating gives CASSSDIFRGYTF.

A single count supports this clonotype. The V gene is TRBV6-2 or TRBV6-3, the J gene TRBJ2-7; 8 bases map to TRBD1. The length of the CDR3 is 14 residues. V trimming: 7 bases; J trimming: 5 bases; junction bases outside the gene matches: 10. Germline V CDR1 and CDR2: MNHEY, SVGEGT. CDR3 residues: CASKRTGNGHEQYF. The CDR3 region has the DNA TGTGCCAGCAAAAGGACAGGGAACGGGCACGAGCAGTACTTC.

This chain joins TRBV5-1 and TRBJ2-3; D not resolved. Trimming left V 4 bases short and J 0 bases short, with 12 bases between. The germline CDR1 and CDR2 sequences are SGHRS and YFSETQ. This CDR3 has 15 amino acids. The CDR3 DNA sequence: TGCGCCAGCAGCGTGGTTGGTACTAGCACAGATACGCAGTATTTT. Protein sequence: CASSVVGTSTDTQYF.

This sequence joins TRBV20-1 and TRBJ1-4, with 7 nucleotides matching TRBD1. Trimming removed 0 bases from V and 5 bases from J; junction bases left unmatched: 3. CDR1 DFQATT and CDR2 SNEGSKA come from the germline V gene (reference sequence). This CDR3 has 14 residues. CDR3 amino acids: CSAREGTVNEKLFF. CDR3 DNA: TGCAGTGCTAGAGAAGGGACAGTAAATGAAAAACTGTTTTTT.

V gene TRBV7-9 combines with J gene TRBJ1-2; TRBD1 matches 8 bases. The J segment lost 1 base and the V segment lost 5 bases, leaving 9 bases of the junction unmatched. Germline CDR1 SEHNR, CDR2 FQNEAQ (reference sequence). The CDR3 is 16 amino acids. The CDR3 protein is CASSTSGTGLNYGYTF. CDR3 in DNA: TGTGCCAGCAGCACCTCCGGGACAGGCCTTAACTATGGCTACACCTTC.

This chain joins TRBV6-2 or TRBV6-3 and TRBJ1-5; D perhaps matches TRBD1 (5 bases). The CDR3 has 15 amino acids. Germline CDR1 and CDR2: MNHEY and SVGEGT. The ends were cut back, 2 bases at V and 1 base at J, with 9 bases in the middle. DNA of the CDR3: TGTGCCAGCAGTTACGAAAGGGGAAGCAATCAGCCCCAGCATTTT. This codes for CASSYERGSNQPQHF.